This T cell receptor beta chain was sequenced in a study of neurological immune-mediated disorders. A single record per CDR3 protein comes from TCRdb applying MiXCR to the 5' RACE reads. The sample has under 70,000 distinct CDR3 sequences, 2.5% to 4% seen once. This clonotype was detected ten times or more. Its antigen remains unidentified. General study points: Multiple sclerosis, the disease with the least TCR clonal expansion, fell below healthy controls, whereas HTLV-1-associated myelopathy showed the most.

The CDR3 is 12 amino acids. Trimming took 1 base from V and 10 from J; bases not matched to a gene: 6. Germline CDR1 DFQATT, CDR2 SNEGSKA (reference sequence). This rearrangement joins TRBV20-1 to TRBJ1-1; 7 bases are shared with TRBD1. The sequence was obtained from a woman between 50 and 59 years old with multiple sclerosis. Sequenced sample: PBMCs. DNA of the CDR3: TGCAGTGCTAGAGGACAGGGTGAGGGAGCTTTCTTT. This translates into CSARGQGEGAFF.